The sequence of this T cell receptor (beta chain) was determined in a study of OX40 agonist ivuxolimab in advanced cancers. Overall study: Patients in the trial were receiving intravenous ivuxolimab every 2 weeks, at doses of 0.01 to 10 mg/kg. The dose-escalation cohort was approximately 85% male, with a mean age of around 60 years, ranging roughly 20 to 90.

Data came from immunoSEQ multiplex PCR; TCRdb stores just in-frame clones and leaves some out. The top ten hold about 5.9% of the sample, which has about 77,000 clones, roughly 87% seen once. Study-wide findings and caveats: Partial responders at 0.1-3.0 mg/kg had among the lowest clonal expansion. The work left the antigen specificity of expanded peripheral T cells undetermined.

Notes on this clone: The antigen is unknown.

V shed 1 base and J shed 2 bases, with 13 bases lying between them. From germline, CDR1 is GTSNPN and CDR2 SVGIG (reference sequence). The CDR3 runs to 15 residues. The TCR comes from an adult with an advanced solid tumor such as melanoma, head and neck, liver or kidney cancer. This material consisted of CD4+ or CD8+ T cells sorted from blood, taken in a trial of the OX40 agonist ivuxolimab. The chain links TRBV30 to TRBJ2-3; no reliable D call. CDR3: CAWSGIGAVTDTQYF. Here the CDR3 DNA reads TGTGCCTGGAGTGGTATAGGCGCAGTCACAGATACGCAGTATTTT.